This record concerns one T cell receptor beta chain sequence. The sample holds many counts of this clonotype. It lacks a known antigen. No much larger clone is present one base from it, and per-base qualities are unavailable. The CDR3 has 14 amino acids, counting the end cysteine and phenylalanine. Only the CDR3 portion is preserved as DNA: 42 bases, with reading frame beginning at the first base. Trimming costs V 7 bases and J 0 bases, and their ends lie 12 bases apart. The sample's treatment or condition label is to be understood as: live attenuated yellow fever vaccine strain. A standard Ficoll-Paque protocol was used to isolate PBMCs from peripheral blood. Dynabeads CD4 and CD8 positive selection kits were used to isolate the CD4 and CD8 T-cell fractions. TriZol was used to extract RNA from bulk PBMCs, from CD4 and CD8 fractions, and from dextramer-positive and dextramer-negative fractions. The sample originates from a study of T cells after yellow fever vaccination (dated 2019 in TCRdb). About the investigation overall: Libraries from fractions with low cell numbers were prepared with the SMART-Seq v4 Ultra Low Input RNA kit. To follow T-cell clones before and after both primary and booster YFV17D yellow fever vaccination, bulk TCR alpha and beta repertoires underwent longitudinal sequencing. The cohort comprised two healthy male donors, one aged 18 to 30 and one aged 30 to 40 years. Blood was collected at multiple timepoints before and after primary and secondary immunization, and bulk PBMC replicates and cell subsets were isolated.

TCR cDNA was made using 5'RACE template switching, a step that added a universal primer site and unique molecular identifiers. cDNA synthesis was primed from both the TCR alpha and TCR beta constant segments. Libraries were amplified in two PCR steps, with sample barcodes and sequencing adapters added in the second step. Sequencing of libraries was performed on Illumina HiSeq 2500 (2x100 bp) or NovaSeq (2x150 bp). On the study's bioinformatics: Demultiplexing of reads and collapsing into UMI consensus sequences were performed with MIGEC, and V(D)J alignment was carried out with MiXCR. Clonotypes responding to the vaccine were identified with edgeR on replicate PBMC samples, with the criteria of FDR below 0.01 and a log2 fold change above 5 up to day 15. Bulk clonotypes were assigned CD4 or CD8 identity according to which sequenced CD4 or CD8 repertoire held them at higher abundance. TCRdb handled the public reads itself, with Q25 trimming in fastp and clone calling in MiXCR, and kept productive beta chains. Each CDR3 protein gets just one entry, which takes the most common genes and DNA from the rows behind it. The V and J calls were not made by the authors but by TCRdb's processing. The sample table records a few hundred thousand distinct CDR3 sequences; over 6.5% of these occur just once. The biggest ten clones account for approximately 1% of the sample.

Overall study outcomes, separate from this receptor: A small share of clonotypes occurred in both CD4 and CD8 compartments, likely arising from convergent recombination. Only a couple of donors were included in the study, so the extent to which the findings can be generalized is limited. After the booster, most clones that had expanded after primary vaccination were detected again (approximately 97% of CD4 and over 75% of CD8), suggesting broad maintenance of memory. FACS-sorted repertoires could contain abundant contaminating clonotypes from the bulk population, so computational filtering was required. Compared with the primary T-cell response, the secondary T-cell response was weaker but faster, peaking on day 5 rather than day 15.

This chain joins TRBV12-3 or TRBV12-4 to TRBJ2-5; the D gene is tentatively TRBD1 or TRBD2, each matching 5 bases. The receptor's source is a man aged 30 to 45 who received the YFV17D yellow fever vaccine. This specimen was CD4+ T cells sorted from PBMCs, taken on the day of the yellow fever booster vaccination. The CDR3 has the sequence CASNRRQYQETQYF. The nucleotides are TGTGCCAGCAACAGGAGGCAGTACCAAGAGACCCAGTACTTC.